This is a list of T cell receptor beta chains from one sample in a study of cytomegalovirus exposure and HLA in healthy donors. Only in-frame clones appear in the TCRdb table, and some are missing; sequencing was by immunoSEQ multiplex PCR. The table lists about 110,000 clones, just under 80% of them singletons. Sequenced: PBMCs. All receptors come from a male donor in good health and CMV-seronegative. Each CDR3 is given with its conserved first and last residue. D genes are given only for firm matches. The size field is filled for only some rows; it gives once, few, many or a size class.

J gene: TRBJ1-5
D gene: .
clone size: .
V gene: TRBV7-9
CDR3 DNA: TGTGCCAGCAGCTTAGCGCAGAGCGGGACCCAGCATTTT
CDR3 protein: CASSLAQSGTQHF

J gene: TRBJ1-5
D gene: .
clone size: .
V gene: TRBV7-9
CDR3 DNA: TGTGCCAGCAGCCCGGCGGGTAGTCCCAATCAGCCCCAGCATTTT
CDR3 protein: CASSPAGSPNQPQHF

J gene: TRBJ2-1
D gene: TRBD1
clone size: .
V gene: TRBV5-4
CDR3 DNA: TGTGCCAGCAGCTTGGACAGGGGGCCGGATGAGCAGTTCTTC
CDR3 protein: CASSLDRGPDEQFF

J gene: TRBJ1-2
D gene: .
clone size: .
V gene: TRBV6-1
CDR3 DNA: TGTGCCAGCAGGTCAGAAACAGGTCTTGGGGGCTACACCTTC
CDR3 protein: CASRSETGLGGYTF

J gene: TRBJ2-3
D gene: TRBD1
clone size: once
V gene: TRBV4-1
CDR3 DNA: TGCGCCAGCAGCCTACAGGGGTATGCAGATACGCAGTATTTT
CDR3 protein: CASSLQGYADTQYF

J gene: TRBJ2-4
D gene: .
clone size: .
V gene: TRBV21-1
CDR3 DNA: TGTGCCAGCAGCAGCGGACTAGCGGGACCGATAGCCAAAAACATTCAGTACTTC
CDR3 protein: CASSSGLAGPIAKNIQYF

J gene: TRBJ2-1
D gene: TRBD2
clone size: .
V gene: TRBV4-1
CDR3 DNA: TGCGCCAGCAGCCACGGGAGGGCGGGGGGACTAGCTTTCAATGAGCAGTTCTTC
CDR3 protein: CASSHGRAGGLAFNEQFF

J gene: TRBJ1-5
D gene: TRBD1
clone size: .
V gene: TRBV6-1
CDR3 DNA: TGTGCCAGCAGGCCGGGACAGTACAATCAGCCCCAGCATTTT
CDR3 protein: CASRPGQYNQPQHF

J gene: TRBJ2-7
D gene: .
clone size: .
V gene: TRBV28
CDR3 DNA: TGTGCCAGCAGTTTGATCCCTCGGGGTGGGGAGCAGTACTTC
CDR3 protein: CASSLIPRGGEQYF

J gene: TRBJ1-5
D gene: TRBD1
clone size: .
V gene: TRBV7-2
CDR3 DNA: TGTGCCAGCAGCACCCGGACAGGGGCCGATCAGCCCCAGCATTTT
CDR3 protein: CASSTRTGADQPQHF

J gene: TRBJ1-2
D gene: .
clone size: .
V gene: TRBV2
CDR3 DNA: TGTGCCAGCATGCTGGACAGCTCCTATGGCTACACCTTC
CDR3 protein: CASMLDSSYGYTF

J gene: TRBJ2-7
D gene: TRBD1
clone size: .
V gene: TRBV30
CDR3 DNA: TGTGCCTGGAGTACAGGGACAGGGAACTACGAGCAGTACTTC
CDR3 protein: CAWSTGTGNYEQYF

J gene: TRBJ2-3
D gene: TRBD2
clone size: .
V gene: TRBV18
CDR3 DNA: TGTGCCAGCTCACCAACAAACAGTCTAGCGGGACTTGCAGATACGCAGTATTTT
CDR3 protein: CASSPTNSLAGLADTQYF

J gene: TRBJ2-1
D gene: TRBD1
clone size: many
V gene: TRBV4-1
CDR3 DNA: TGCGCCAGCAGCCGGGTACCAGGGGGAGATGAGCAGTTCTTC
CDR3 protein: CASSRVPGGDEQFF

J gene: TRBJ2-1
D gene: .
clone size: .
V gene: TRBV7-3
CDR3 DNA: TGTGCCAGCAGCTTAATCTTGGGCACCTACAATGAGCAGTTCTTC
CDR3 protein: CASSLILGTYNEQFF

J gene: TRBJ2-1
D gene: .
clone size: .
V gene: TRBV7-8
CDR3 DNA: TGTGCCAGCAGCTTTGGTCAGGGTATCGGGCAGTTCTTC
CDR3 protein: CASSFGQGIGQFF

J gene: TRBJ2-6
D gene: .
clone size: many
V gene: TRBV7-6
CDR3 DNA: TGTGCCAGCAGCTTAGGCGGGACAGCTGGGGCCAACGTCCTGACTTTC
CDR3 protein: CASSLGGTAGANVLTF

J gene: TRBJ1-6
D gene: TRBD1
clone size: .
V gene: TRBV30
CDR3 DNA: TGTGCCTGGAGCGGCGACAGGGGGCTTAATTCACCCCTCCACTTT
CDR3 protein: CAWSGDRGLNSPLHF

J gene: TRBJ1-2
D gene: .
clone size: .
V gene: TRBV7-9
CDR3 DNA: TGTGCCAGCAGCCCCGCCCGGGGGGCCGGGTATGGCTACACCTTC
CDR3 protein: CASSPARGAGYGYTF

J gene: TRBJ2-3
D gene: TRBD1
clone size: .
V gene: TRBV25-1
CDR3 DNA: TGTGCCAGCAGAGCGACAGGGGCTAGCACAGATACGCAGTATTTT
CDR3 protein: CASRATGASTDTQYF

J gene: TRBJ2-3
D gene: .
clone size: few
V gene: TRBV19
CDR3 DNA: TGTGCCAGTAGTATAGCGACCAGGAGCACAGATACGCAGTATTTT
CDR3 protein: CASSIATRSTDTQYF

J gene: TRBJ2-7
D gene: .
clone size: few
V gene: TRBV29-1
CDR3 DNA: TGCAGCGTTGTCGGACAGGGAGGGACCTACGAGCAGTACTTC
CDR3 protein: CSVVGQGGTYEQYF

J gene: TRBJ2-5
D gene: TRBD1
clone size: .
V gene: TRBV4-1
CDR3 DNA: TGCGCCAGCAGCCAACCTTCAGGGGGATTGGAGACCCAGTACTTC
CDR3 protein: CASSQPSGGLETQYF

J gene: TRBJ2-7
D gene: TRBD2
clone size: .
V gene: TRBV6-7
CDR3 DNA: TGTGCCAGCACTCCCCCCCTAGCGGTGGGACTCTACGAGCAGTACTTC
CDR3 protein: CASTPPLAVGLYEQYF

J gene: TRBJ2-3
D gene: .
clone size: .
V gene: TRBV6-5
CDR3 DNA: TGTGCCAGCAGTGCCAACGGTAGGGGAAAGGCGCAGTATTTT
CDR3 protein: CASSANGRGKAQYF

J gene: TRBJ2-2
D gene: TRBD1
clone size: .
V gene: TRBV6-5
CDR3 DNA: TGTGCCAGCAGTCTAGGGACAGCCACCGGGGAGCTGTTTTTT
CDR3 protein: CASSLGTATGELFF

J gene: TRBJ1-1
D gene: .
clone size: .
V gene: TRBV10-3
CDR3 DNA: TGTGCCATCAGTGAGTCGGCAGAAAACACTGAAGCTTTCTTT
CDR3 protein: CAISESAENTEAFF

J gene: TRBJ1-2
D gene: .
clone size: .
V gene: TRBV7-9
CDR3 DNA: TGTGCCAGCAGCTTAGGGGGCTGGGGCTATGGCTACACCTTC
CDR3 protein: CASSLGGWGYGYTF

J gene: TRBJ2-2
D gene: .
clone size: .
V gene: TRBV7-6
CDR3 DNA: TGTGCCAGCAGCTTCGGGACTACCGGGGAGCTGTTTTTT
CDR3 protein: CASSFGTTGELFF

J gene: TRBJ1-2
D gene: .
clone size: .
V gene: TRBV6-1
CDR3 DNA: TGTGCCAGCAGTGAACGGGGAACCTATGGCTACACCTTC
CDR3 protein: CASSERGTYGYTF